These 8 T cell receptor beta chains were all obtained from the same sample, sequenced in a study of radiation and T cells in renal cell carcinoma. Data came from immunoSEQ multiplex PCR; TCRdb stores just in-frame clones and leaves some out. The repertoire holds roughly 9,000 clones, with around 63% as singletons. Treatment noted: 15 Gy SBRT to primary tumor, nephrectomy 4 weeks later. The source material was tumor tissue, sampled from a patient whose treatment included radiotherapy and nephrectomy. Receptors originate from a woman aged 50 to 65 with renal cell carcinoma.

This clone was found a few times. The chain has TRBV4-3 and TRBJ2-1; 7 bases line up with TRBD1. The CDR3 has 15 amino acids. Germline CDR1 LGHNA, CDR2 YSLEER. With V trimmed by 0 bases and J by 8 bases, 7 bases remained unmatched. CDR3 sequence (DNA): TGCGCCAGCAGCCAAGAGTTGACAGGGTTCGATGAGCAGTTCTTC. Amino acid sequence: CASSQELTGFDEQFF.

This clone showed up just a few times. The chain has TRBV6-1 and TRBJ2-7; D might be TRBD2 (5 bases). Trimming removed 1 base from V and 5 bases from J, with 21 bases in between. The CDR3 spans 17 residues. In germline, CDR1 is MNHNS, CDR2 SASEGT. CDR3 DNA: TGTGCCAGCAGTGAAGGGCGGGCCATTCGTGGTATCGACGAGCAGTACTTC. This codes for CASSEGRAIRGIDEQYF.

J is TRBJ1-1 and V is TRBV5-1; TRBD1 is a possible D gene (5 bases). V was trimmed by 3 bases and J by 2 bases, leaving 11 bases between them. CDR3 length equals 14 residues. Germline CDR1 and CDR2: SGHRS and YFSETQ. CDR3 region: CASSWAGGNTEAFF. The DNA for the CDR3 is TGCGCCAGCAGCTGGGCGGGGGGAAACACTGAAGCTTTCTTT. Together with reference TRBV5-1 and TRBJ1-1, the CDR3 gives the full variable domain: KAGVTQTPRYLIKTRGQQVTLSCSPISGHRSVSWYQQTPGQGLQFLFEYFSETQRNKGNFPGRFSGRQFSNSRSEMNVSTLELGDSALYLCASSWAGGNTEAFFGQGTRLTVV.

This clone showed up just a few times. The chain links TRBV27 to TRBJ2-6; TRBD1 is a possible D gene (5 bases). V gave up 4 bases and J gave up 1 base, with 17 bases separating them. CDR3 size: 18 residues. Germline lookup yields CDR1 MNHEY and CDR2 SMNVEV (reference sequence). CDR3 nucleotide sequence: TGTGCCAGCAGTTCTTCCTTTGGGGCTGTTTCTGGGGCCAACGTCCTGACTTTC. This encodes CASSSSFGAVSGANVLTF.

This clone was recorded once. This rearrangement joins TRBV5-1 to TRBJ2-7; D may be TRBD2 (5 bases). Looked up from germline, CDR1 is SGHRS and CDR2 is YFSETQ. The CDR3 contains 13 residues. Trimming shortened V by 4 bases and J by 3 bases, and 11 bases separated the two germline ends. Here the CDR3 reads CASSPGFGYEQYF. CDR3 bases: TGCGCCAGCAGCCCGGGATTTGGCTACGAGCAGTACTTC.

The V and J genes are TRBV9 and TRBJ1-1; D might be TRBD1 (5 bases). Germline V gene lookup returns CDR1 SGDLS and CDR2 YYNGEE. V lost 3 bases and J 2 bases, leaving 8 bases between the germline ends. This CDR3 contains 13 residues. The CDR3 coding sequence is TGTGCCAGCAGCGAGACAGTTAACACTGAAGCTTTCTTT. It specifies CASSETVNTEAFF. Together with reference TRBV9 and TRBJ1-1, the CDR3 gives the full variable domain: DSGVTQTPKHLITATGQRVTLRCSPRSGDLSVYWYQQSLDQGLQFLIQYYNGEERAKGNILERFSAQQFPDLHSELNLSSLELGDSALYFCASSETVNTEAFFGQGTRLTVV.

This chain connects TRBV11-2 to TRBJ2-7; TRBD2 might be the D (5 bases). There are 13 residues in the CDR3. V shed 5 bases and J shed 2 bases, with 10 bases lying between them. Germline V CDR1 and CDR2: SGHAT, FQNNGV. CDR3 protein: CASSPDFPYEQYF. CDR3 DNA sequence: TGTGCCAGCAGCCCGGACTTCCCCTACGAGCAGTACTTC.

This clone was seen only a few times. This sequence joins TRBV6-4 and TRBJ2-3; D is undetermined. Per germline, CDR1 MRHNA and CDR2 SNTAGT. The CDR3 loop spans 14 amino acids. Deletions cut 2 bases from V and 8 bases from J, with 14 bases between. The CDR3 region has the DNA TGTGCCAGCAGTGACCTCCCGCAGGTTGGTACGCAGTATTTT. Translating gives CASSDLPQVGTQYF.